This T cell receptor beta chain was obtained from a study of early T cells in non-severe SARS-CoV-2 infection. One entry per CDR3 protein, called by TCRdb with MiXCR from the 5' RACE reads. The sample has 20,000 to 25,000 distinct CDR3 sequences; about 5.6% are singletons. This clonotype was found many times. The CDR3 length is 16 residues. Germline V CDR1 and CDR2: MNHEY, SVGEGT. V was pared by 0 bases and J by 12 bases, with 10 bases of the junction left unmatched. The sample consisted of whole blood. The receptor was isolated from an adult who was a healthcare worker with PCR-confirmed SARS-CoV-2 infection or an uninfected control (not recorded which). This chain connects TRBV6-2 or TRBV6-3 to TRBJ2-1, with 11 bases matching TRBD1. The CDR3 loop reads CASSYSRDRGEDAQFF. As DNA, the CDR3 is TGTGCCAGCAGTTACTCGAGGGACAGGGGGGAAGATGCGCAGTTCTTC.